This entry describes one T cell receptor (beta chain). The entry originates in a study of glioma-infiltrating T cells after dendritic cell vaccination. Assay used: immunoSEQ multiplex PCR; TCRdb lists only in-frame clones, some missing. The repertoire holds 49,000 or so clones, with about 85% as singletons. The CDR3 extends over 15 amino acids. Germline-derived CDR1 and CDR2 are MNHEY and SVGAGI. With 8 bases clipped from V and 6 bases from J, the junction kept 9 bases outside the gene matches. The J gene is TRBJ2-3, the V gene TRBV6-5; TRBD2 aligns across 12 bases. The receptor's source is a human donor with glioblastoma. The sequencing here drew on blood, taken before dendritic cell vaccination. CDR3 DNA: TGTGCCAGCCTTGCGCTAGCGGGAGGGCCCGATACGCAGTATTTT. Translated: CASLALAGGPDTQYF.